The present T cell receptor beta chain was sequenced within a study of CD8 T cells in Susac syndrome. TCR beta sequencing was performed on blood CD8+ and CD4+ T cells. The multiple sclerosis controls, all treatment-naive patients, had relapsing-remitting disease that was stable or active. RNA in amounts of about 0.5 to 1 ug was reverse transcribed with random hexamers. One entry per CDR3 protein, called by TCRdb with MiXCR from the immunoSEQ multiplex PCR reads. Counted here are about 130,000 distinct CDR3 sequences, 94% occurring once; the ten biggest clones make up over 0.1%. Germline CDR1 is GTSNPN and CDR2 is SVGIG (reference sequence). This CDR3 has 17 residues. V was cut by 5 bases and J by 0 bases, with 22 bases left in between.

J is TRBJ1-1 and V is TRBV30; possibly TRBD1 for D (5 bases). The sequenced sample was CD4+ T cells from PBMCs. The source is a human donor with multiple sclerosis. CDR3 nucleotides: TGTGCCTGGGGATGGGGCAAGACAGACCTTATGAACACTGAAGCTTTCTTT. Translation gives CAWGWGKTDLMNTEAFF.